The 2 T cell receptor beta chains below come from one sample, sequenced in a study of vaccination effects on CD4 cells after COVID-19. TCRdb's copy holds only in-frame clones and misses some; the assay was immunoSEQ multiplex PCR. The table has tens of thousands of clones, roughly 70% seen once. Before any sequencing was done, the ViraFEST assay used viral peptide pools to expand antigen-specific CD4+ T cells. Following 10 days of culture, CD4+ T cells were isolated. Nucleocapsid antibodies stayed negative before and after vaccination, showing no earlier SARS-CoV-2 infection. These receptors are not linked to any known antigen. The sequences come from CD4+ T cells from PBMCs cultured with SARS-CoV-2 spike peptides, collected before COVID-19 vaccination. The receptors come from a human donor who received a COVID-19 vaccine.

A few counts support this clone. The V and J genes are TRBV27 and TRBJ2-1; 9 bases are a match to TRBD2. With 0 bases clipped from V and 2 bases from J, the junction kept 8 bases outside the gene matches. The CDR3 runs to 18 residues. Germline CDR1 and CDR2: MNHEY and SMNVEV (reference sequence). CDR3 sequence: CASSLSRGGDFTYNEQFF. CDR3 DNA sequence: TGTGCCAGCAGTTTATCTCGCGGGGGGGACTTCACCTACAATGAGCAGTTCTTC.

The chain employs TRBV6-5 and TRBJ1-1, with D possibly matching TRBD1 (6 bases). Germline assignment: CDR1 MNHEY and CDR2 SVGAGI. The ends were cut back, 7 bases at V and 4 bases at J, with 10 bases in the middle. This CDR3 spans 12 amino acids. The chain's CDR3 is CASTSGATEAFF. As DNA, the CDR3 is TGTGCCAGCACCTCAGGGGCCACTGAAGCTTTCTTT.